The 16 T cell receptor beta chains below come from one sample, sequenced in a study of blood T cell repertoires in COVID-19. Profiled with immunoSEQ multiplex PCR; TCRdb holds only in-frame clones, not every one. The data show approximately 300,000 clones, with about 90% seen just once and approximately 1.8% held by the top ten. Material for sequencing was peripheral blood. These receptors came from a woman in her twenties or thirties with COVID-19, enrolled during active disease.

The gene calls are TRBV4-1 and TRBJ1-6; a weak D match, TRBD1 (6 bases). V lost 1 base and J 5 bases, leaving 9 bases between the germline ends. Per the germline V gene, CDR1 is MGHRA and CDR2 is YSYEKL. The CDR3 length is 15 residues. The CDR3 coding sequence is TGCGCCAGCAGCCAAGGACAGGATAATAATTCACCCCTCCACTTT. Amino acid sequence: CASSQGQDNNSPLHF.

The rearrangement links TRBV5-1 to TRBJ1-2; D remains unclear. V was pared by 4 bases and J by 2 bases, with 12 bases between. The CDR3 contains 14 residues. In germline, CDR1 is SGHRS, CDR2 YFSETQ. The CDR3 loop reads CASSPRGTNYGYTF. CDR3 DNA sequence: TGCGCCAGCAGCCCCCGGGGAACAAACTATGGCTACACCTTC.

The V call is TRBV7-9, the J call TRBJ1-3; TRBD1 might be the D (6 bases). V lost 5 bases and J lost 0, with 14 bases in between. From germline, CDR1 is SEHNR and CDR2 FQNEAQ (reference sequence). This CDR3 contains 16 residues. The CDR3 protein is CASSKGEGYSGNTIYF. CDR3 nucleotides: TGTGCCAGCAGCAAGGGGGAGGGGTACTCTGGAAACACCATATATTTT.

This rearrangement joins TRBV7-9 to TRBJ2-6; 9 bases line up with TRBD1. Germline values: CDR1 SEHNR, CDR2 FQNEAQ (reference sequence). Germline trimming cut 4 bases from V and 3 bases from J; bases unmatched to any gene: 10. The CDR3 covers 18 residues. The CDR3 sequence: CASSSRPGTGNGANVLTF. The DNA for the CDR3 is TGTGCCAGCAGCTCCCGTCCCGGGACAGGGAATGGGGCCAACGTCCTGACTTTC. The full variable domain, completed using reference TRBV7-9 and TRBJ2-6, is DTGVSQNPRHKITKRGQNVTFRCDPISEHNRLYWYRQTLGQGPEFLTYFQNEAQLEKSRLLSDRFSAERPKGSFSTLEIQRTEQGDSAMYLCASSSRPGTGNGANVLTFGAGSRLTVL.

J is TRBJ1-1 and V is TRBV27; D is uncertain. Per the germline V gene, CDR1 is MNHEY and CDR2 is SMNVEV (reference sequence). With 3 bases removed from V and 4 bases from J, the gap between germline ends came to 12 bases. This CDR3 has 14 residues. Here the CDR3 reads CASSFGVGSTEAFF. CDR3 sequence (DNA): TGTGCCAGCAGTTTCGGCGTCGGGAGCACTGAAGCTTTCTTT.

The V gene is TRBV30, the J gene TRBJ2-3; D may be TRBD1 (5 bases). This CDR3 spans 14 amino acids. V was trimmed by 0 bases and J by 1 base, leaving 8 bases between them. CDR1 is GTSNPN and CDR2 is SVGIG in the germline V gene (reference sequence). CDR3 sequence reads: CAWSVGRGTDTQYF. The CDR3 nucleotides read TGTGCCTGGAGTGTCGGCAGGGGCACAGATACGCAGTATTTT.

The rearrangement uses TRBV4-3 and TRBJ1-1; D not certain. The CDR3 covers 14 residues. V lost 4 bases and J lost 7, with 16 bases in between. CDR1 is LGHNA and CDR2 is YSLEER in the germline V gene. The chain's CDR3 is CASSPERAADEAFF. The CDR3 DNA sequence: TGCGCCAGCAGCCCTGAGAGGGCTGCGGATGAAGCTTTCTTT.

The chain links TRBV12-3 or TRBV12-4 to TRBJ1-3; D call uncertain. The V gene lost 6 bases and the J gene lost 0 bases, with 6 bases spanning the gap. This CDR3 has 13 residues. CDR3 sequence reads: CASRWLSGNTIYF. DNA of the CDR3: TGTGCCAGCAGGTGGCTCTCTGGAAACACCATATATTTT.

This chain connects TRBV2 to TRBJ1-4; possible D gene TRBD1, 6 bases. CDR3 length equals 14 residues. CDR1 is SNHLY and CDR2 is FYNNEI in the germline V gene. V was shortened by 2 bases and J by 10 bases, with 14 bases between the two germline ends. This chain's CDR3 is CASSEFTGRGKLFF. The CDR3 DNA sequence: TGTGCCAGCAGTGAATTTACAGGGAGGGGAAAACTGTTTTTT.

The V and J genes are TRBV5-1 and TRBJ2-6; possible D gene TRBD2, 5 bases. CDR1 is SGHRS, CDR2 YFSETQ, per germline. The V gene lost 4 bases and the J gene lost 10 bases, with 15 bases spanning the gap. This CDR3 is built from 14 residues. CDR3 amino acids: CASSPRGTGNVLTF. CDR3 nucleotides: TGCGCCAGCAGCCCCCGGGGAACTGGGAACGTCCTGACTTTC.

The gene calls are TRBV18 and TRBJ2-2; D not resolved. Germline V gene data show CDR1 as KGHSH and CDR2 as LQKENI. The CDR3 spans 15 residues. V was shortened by 2 bases and J by 0 bases, with 7 bases between the two germline ends. This chain's CDR3 is CASSPSSANTGELFF. The CDR3, as DNA: TGTGCCAGCTCACCAAGTAGTGCGAACACCGGGGAGCTGTTTTTT.

This chain uses TRBV6-1 with TRBJ1-5; no firm D call. The germline CDR1 and CDR2 sequences are MNHNS and SASEGT. The length of the CDR3 is 14 residues. The ends were cut back, 2 bases at V and 3 bases at J, with 8 bases in the middle. CDR3 DNA sequence: TGTGCCAGCAGTGAATTAGCTCTCAATCAGCCCCAGCATTTT. This sequence encodes CASSELALNQPQHF.

A single count supports this clone. This chain links TRBV10-2 with TRBJ2-1, with D uncertain. V lost 0 bases, J lost 4 bases, and 4 bases lay in between. Looked up from germline, CDR1 is WSHSY and CDR2 is SAAADI. The CDR3 consists of 13 residues. CDR3 sequence: CASSESRYNEQFF. In DNA, the CDR3 is TGCGCCAGCAGTGAGTCTCGGTACAATGAGCAGTTCTTC.

The V gene is TRBV19, the J gene TRBJ2-2; D remains unclear. CDR3 size: 14 residues. Per the germline V gene, CDR1 is LNHDA and CDR2 is SQIVND (reference sequence). V shed 7 bases and J shed 0 bases, with 9 bases lying between them. CDR3 in DNA: TGTGCCAGTAACTATAGGCCGAACACCGGGGAGCTGTTTTTT. The encoded protein is CASNYRPNTGELFF.

The chain is built from TRBV5-5 and TRBJ1-2; D possibly corresponds to TRBD1 (5 bases). The CDR3 is made up of 11 amino acids. V was cut by 7 bases and J by 1 base, with 5 bases left in between. CDR1 is SGHKS, CDR2 YYEKEE, per germline (reference sequence). CDR3 sequence: CASDSNYGYTF. The CDR3 DNA reads TGTGCCAGCGACAGTAACTATGGCTACACCTTC.

This sequence joins TRBV19 and TRBJ2-2, with 14 bases that match TRBD2. This CDR3 is built from 18 residues. The germline CDR1 and CDR2 sequences are LNHDA and SQIVND (reference sequence). Germline trimming cut 7 bases from V and 1 base from J; bases unmatched to any gene: 8. CDR3 region: CASTYGLAGGLNTGELFF. CDR3 sequence (DNA): TGTGCCAGTACCTATGGACTAGCGGGGGGTCTGAACACCGGGGAGCTGTTTTTT.